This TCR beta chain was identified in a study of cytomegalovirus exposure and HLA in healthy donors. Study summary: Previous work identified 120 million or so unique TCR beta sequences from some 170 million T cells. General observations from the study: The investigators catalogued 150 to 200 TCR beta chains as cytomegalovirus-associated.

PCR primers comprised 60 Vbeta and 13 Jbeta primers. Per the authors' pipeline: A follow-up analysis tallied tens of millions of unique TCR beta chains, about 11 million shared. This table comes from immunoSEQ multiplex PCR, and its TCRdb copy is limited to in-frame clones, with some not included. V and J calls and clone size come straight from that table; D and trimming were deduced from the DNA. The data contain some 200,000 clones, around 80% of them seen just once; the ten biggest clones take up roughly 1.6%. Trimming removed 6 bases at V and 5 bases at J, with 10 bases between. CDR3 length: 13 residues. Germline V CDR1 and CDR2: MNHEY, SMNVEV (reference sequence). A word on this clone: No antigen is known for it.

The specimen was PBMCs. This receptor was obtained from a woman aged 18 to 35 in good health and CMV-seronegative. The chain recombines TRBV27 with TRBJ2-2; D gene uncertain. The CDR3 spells CASSRLVTGELFF. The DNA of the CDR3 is TGTGCCAGCAGCCGACTTGTTACCGGGGAGCTGTTTTTT.